The rows below give T cell receptor beta chains drawn from one sample of a study of T-cell memory formation after mild COVID-19. MiXCR, run by TCRdb on the 5' RACE reads, gives a single entry per CDR3 protein. The sample shows some 150,000 distinct CDR3 sequences, roughly a fifth of them seen only once. Sequenced input: PBMCs or a T cell subset sorted from them (not recorded which). The receptors shown here come from an adult woman who had mild COVID-19 (a few samples of this study predate the infection). Cell type and time point are not known. Both conserved end residues are part of each CDR3. The D gene is left open where the match is weak. Expanded clones are given a class, and other clones once, few, many or no size at all.

TRBV5-1	-	TRBJ2-7	many	13	TGCGCCAGCAGCGAGGGGGGGATAGGCGAGCAGTACTTC	CASSEGGIGEQYF
TRBV5-1	-	TRBJ1-4	-	15	TGCGCCAGTAAACACTCCGGGGACCGAAGTGAAAAACTGTTTTTT	CASKHSGDRSEKLFF
TRBV11-2	-	TRBJ2-7	few	16	TGTGCCAGCAGCCCAGACTTCGGGGGGCGCTCCTACGAGCAGTACTTC	CASSPDFGGRSYEQYF
TRBV7-9	-	TRBJ2-7	-	15	TGTGCCAGCAGTCTCCGGGACACGCGACTCTACGAGCAGTACTTC	CASSLRDTRLYEQYF
TRBV20-1	-	TRBJ2-1	few	13	TGCAGTGCTCAAGGAGGGGGGTACAATGAGCAGTTCTTC	CSAQGGGYNEQFF
TRBV5-1	-	TRBJ1-3	-	14	TGCGCCAGCAGCTTGGCAGGGCTTGGAAACACCATATATTTT	CASSLAGLGNTIYF
TRBV7-9	-	TRBJ2-1	many	14	TGTGCCAGCAGCTTAGAAGACAGATACAATGAGCAGTTCTTC	CASSLEDRYNEQFF
TRBV7-2	-	TRBJ1-5	few	15	TGTGCCAGCAGCTTAGCTTCGGGGCCTAATCAGCCCCAGCATTTT	CASSLASGPNQPQHF
TRBV7-2	TRBD1	TRBJ2-4	few	17	TGTGCCAGCAGCTCCCCCGGGTCCGGGACAGGGAAAAACATTCAGTACTTC	CASSSPGSGTGKNIQYF
TRBV7-9	TRBD1	TRBJ2-7	-	15	TGTGCCAGCAGCCGCCTCCGGGACAGACCCTACGAGCAGTACTTC	CASSRLRDRPYEQYF
TRBV5-1	-	TRBJ2-4	few	13	TGCGCCAGCAGCTGGCAGGATGGAAACATTCAGTACTTC	CASSWQDGNIQYF
TRBV7-3	-	TRBJ2-7	many	15	TGTGCCAGCAGCTTAATGCCTTGGGGCAACTACGAGCAGTACTTC	CASSLMPWGNYEQYF
TRBV5-1	TRBD1	TRBJ1-2	few	14	TGCGCCAGCAGCTGGGGGACAGTCAACTATGGCTACACCTTC	CASSWGTVNYGYTF
TRBV7-6	TRBD1	TRBJ2-2	many	16	TGTGCCAGCAGCCCTACCGAGACAGGGGGCTACGGGGAGCTGTTTTTT	CASSPTETGGYGELFF
TRBV20-1	TRBD1	TRBJ1-2	once	14	TGCAGTGCTAGAGAGACAGGGAGCCCCTATGGCTACACCTTC	CSARETGSPYGYTF
TRBV21-1	-	TRBJ2-7	-	15	TGTGCCAGCAGCAAAGGGCGGGACAGAATCTACGAGCAGTACTTC	CASSKGRDRIYEQYF
TRBV7-6	-	TRBJ2-5	many	14	TGTGCCAGCAGCTCCGGAATGTACCAAGAGACCCAGTACTTC	CASSSGMYQETQYF
TRBV6-5	-	TRBJ2-7	few	15	TGTGCCAGCAGTTACCAATCGGCTCCACCCAGCGAGCAGTACTTC	CASSYQSAPPSEQYF